These 23 T cell receptor beta chains originate from one sample sequenced in a study of blood T cell repertoires in COVID-19. Sequencing used immunoSEQ multiplex PCR; TCRdb keeps in-frame clones, though not all of them. Of around 310,000 clones in the sample, roughly 89% were seen once. The sequenced material came from peripheral blood. Receptor source: a woman aged 35 to 49 with COVID-19, enrolled during active disease.

The chain carries TRBV5-1 and TRBJ2-1; TRBD1 agrees at 8 bases. Losses at the gene ends were 0 bases for V and 8 bases for J; bases not matched to a gene: 4. This CDR3 has 14 residues. The germline V gene has CDR1 SGHRS and CDR2 YFSETQ. CDR3 sequence: CASSLGPGGYEQFF. CDR3 nucleotides: TGCGCCAGCAGCTTGGGTCCAGGGGGCTATGAGCAGTTCTTC.

This chain links TRBV7-2 with TRBJ2-3; 8 bases line up with TRBD1. Germline V gives CDR1 SGHTA, CDR2 FQGNSA. After removal of 5 bases from V and 0 bases from J, the junction contained 7 bases not matched to a gene. The CDR3 extends over 16 amino acids. The CDR3 here is CASSPAGGASTDTQYF. The CDR3 coding sequence is TGTGCCAGCAGCCCGGCAGGGGGCGCGAGCACAGATACGCAGTATTTT.

This clone was counted a few times. The genes are TRBV6-1 and TRBJ1-5, with 7 bases matching TRBD1. In germline, CDR1 is MNHNS, CDR2 SASEGT. The ends lost 3 bases at V and 6 bases at J; junction bases unmatched: 2. This CDR3 region has 13 residues. The CDR3 sequence is CASSETGSQPQHF. The CDR3 DNA reads as TGTGCCAGCAGTGAGACAGGGAGTCAGCCCCAGCATTTT.

This sequence joins TRBV27 and TRBJ1-6; the match to TRBD1 covers 9 bases. The junction had 2 bases not matched to a gene; V was cut back by 0 bases and J by 8 bases. The CDR3 runs to 15 residues. In germline, CDR1 is MNHEY, CDR2 SMNVEV (reference sequence). The CDR3 DNA reads TGTGCCAGCAGTTTATCGGGGACAGGGTATTCACCCCTCCACTTT. Translation gives CASSLSGTGYSPLHF.

The gene calls are TRBV29-1 and TRBJ1-1; no firm D call. V lost 1 base to trimming and J lost 0 bases, with 9 bases between them. CDR1 and CDR2 from the germline V gene are SQVTM and ANQGSEA. The CDR3 totals 14 residues. The CDR3 reads CSVEASVLNTEAFF. CDR3 sequence (DNA): TGCAGCGTTGAAGCCTCCGTATTGAACACTGAAGCTTTCTTT. Using reference TRBV29-1 and TRBJ1-1 for the parts outside the CDR3, the full variable domain is SAVISQKPSRDICQRGTSLTIQCQVDSQVTMMFWYRQQPGQSLTLIATANQGSEATYESGFVIDKFPISRPNLTFSTLTVSNMSPEDSSIYLCSVEASVLNTEAFFGQGTRLTVV.

CDR3: CASSQPQGNALAKNIQYF. The CDR3 DNA reads as TGCGCCAGCAGCCAACCCCAGGGGAATGCACTAGCCAAAAACATTCAGTACTTC. The chain joins TRBV4-1 to TRBJ2-4; a weak D match, TRBD1 (6 bases). CDR1 is MGHRA, CDR2 YSYEKL, per germline. The CDR3 runs to 18 residues. Trimming removed 2 bases from V and 0 bases from J, with 17 bases in between.

A remark on this clone: At one boundary the junction diverges from the germline segment, which might be a read error. The chain's CDR3 is CASSRFLPRTHEHRGAVF. Written as DNA, the CDR3 is TGTGCCAGCAGCCGCTTCCTCCCTAGGACCCACGAACACCGGGGAGCTGTTTTT. The gene calls are TRBV3-1 (or the pseudogene TRBV3-2) and TRBJ2-2, with D perhaps matching TRBD2 (5 bases). Per the germline V gene, CDR1 is LGHDT and CDR2 is YNNKEL (reference sequence). This CDR3 has 18 residues.

This chain connects TRBV6-2 or TRBV6-3 to TRBJ1-1; D unresolved. Germline CDR1 is MNHEY and CDR2 is SVGEGT. V was shortened by 0 bases and J by 5 bases, with 13 bases between the two germline ends. The CDR3 contains 15 residues. The CDR3 bases are TGTGCCAGCAGTTACTCCTGGGCTCGGTCGACTGAAGCTTTCTTT. As protein: CASSYSWARSTEAFF.

The rearrangement uses TRBV7-2 and TRBJ1-2, with D possibly TRBD1 on 5 matching bases. With 5 bases removed from V and 6 bases from J, the gap between germline ends came to 16 bases. Germline V gene lookup returns CDR1 SGHTA and CDR2 FQGNSA. The CDR3 runs 14 residues. CDR3 bases: TGTGCCAGCAGCCCGCAATCAGGGATACATGGCTACACCTTC. It yields the protein CASSPQSGIHGYTF.

V and J are TRBV7-3 and TRBJ2-1, with D maybe TRBD1 (6 bases). Germline V lookup: CDR1 SGHTA, CDR2 FQGTGA. The CDR3 length is 14 residues. The germline V and J ends were trimmed by 7 bases and 9 bases, with 19 bases remaining between them. The CDR3 coding sequence is TGTGCCAGCACGCCATTACCAGGGGTGGGTGAGCAGTTCTTC. This encodes CASTPLPGVGEQFF.

This chain joins TRBV28 and TRBJ1-4; no firm D call. The germline gives CDR1 MDHEN, CDR2 SYDVKM. This CDR3 is 14 amino acids long. Trimming shortened V by 4 bases and J by 8 bases, and 14 bases separated the two germline ends. This chain's CDR3 is CASSSDWEGEKLFF. The CDR3 nucleotides read TGTGCCAGCAGTTCGGACTGGGAAGGGGAAAAACTGTTTTTT. Based on the CDR3 plus reference TRBV28 and TRBJ1-4, the full variable domain is DVKVTQSSRYLVKRTGEKVFLECVQDMDHENMFWYRQDPGLGLRLIYFSYDVKMKEKGDIPEGYSVSREKKERFSLILESASTNQTSMYLCASSSDWEGEKLFFGSGTQLSVL.

This chain links TRBV6-5 with TRBJ1-2, with a weak D call TRBD1 (6 bases). Trimming removed 10 bases from V and 5 bases from J, with 11 bases in between. The CDR3 totals 11 residues. Germline V gives CDR1 MNHEY, CDR2 SVGAGI. CDR3: CAIRTGYGYTF. The CDR3 DNA reads TGTGCCATCCGAACAGGGTATGGCTACACCTTC.

The chain is built from TRBV9 and TRBJ2-2; TRBD2 matches 7 bases. V lost 3 bases and J lost 5; bases outside the gene matches: 10. Germline CDR1 SGDLS, CDR2 YYNGEE. This CDR3 is 16 amino acids long. CDR3 loop: CASSGPPGGRTGELFF. The CDR3 DNA sequence: TGTGCCAGCAGCGGCCCCCCGGGGGGTCGGACCGGGGAGCTGTTTTTT.

The chain links TRBV7-2 to TRBJ1-4; no clear D. The CDR3 spans 15 residues. Between the trimmed V and J ends, which lost 2 bases and 8 bases, there was a span of 15 bases. The germline V gene has CDR1 SGHTA and CDR2 FQGNSA. Written as DNA, the CDR3 is TGTGCCAGCAGCTTAAATGCCCGGGAGAACGAAAAACTGTTTTTT. Its translation is CASSLNARENEKLFF.

The rearrangement joins TRBV7-3 to TRBJ1-2, with 7 positions matching TRBD1. This CDR3 region has 15 residues. V shed 5 bases, J shed 2 bases, and the junction held 8 bases outside the gene matches. The V gene's germline CDR1 is SGHTA and CDR2 FQGTGA. CDR3 residues: CASSATSTGNYGYTF. In nucleotides, the CDR3 is TGTGCCAGCAGCGCAACCTCGACAGGGAACTATGGCTACACCTTC.

This clone was detected once. The rearrangement links TRBV24-1 to TRBJ2-1; D is ambiguous. Trimming stripped 6 bases from V and 1 base from J, with 9 bases between. Looked up from germline, CDR1 is KGHDR and CDR2 is SFDVKD. This CDR3 comprises 14 residues. CDR3 DNA sequence: TGTGCCACCAGTAAGGCAGGTTCCTACAATGAGCAGTTCTTC. Its protein product is CATSKAGSYNEQFF.

The chain links TRBV2 to TRBJ2-4; 11 bases are shared with TRBD1. This CDR3 contains 14 residues. V was clipped by 4 bases and J by 6 bases; unmatched bases: 2. Germline CDR1 reads SNHLY; CDR2 reads FYNNEI. The CDR3 spells CASSVGTGGNIQYF. The CDR3 nucleotides are TGTGCCAGCAGTGTTGGGACAGGGGGAAACATTCAGTACTTC.

The chain uses TRBV19 and TRBJ2-1; TRBD2 agrees at 11 bases. Germline CDR1 LNHDA, CDR2 SQIVND (reference sequence). The CDR3 totals 16 residues. Trimming at V came to 3 bases and at J to 7 bases, leaving 8 bases not matched to a gene. Here the CDR3 reads CASSMLAGGSRNEQFF. Written as DNA, the CDR3 is TGTGCCAGTAGTATGTTAGCGGGAGGGTCAAGGAATGAGCAGTTCTTC.

The chain uses TRBV28 and TRBJ1-1; tentatively, D is TRBD1 (5 bases). CDR3 size: 14 residues. Trimming shortened V by 6 bases and J by 4 bases, and 15 bases separated the two germline ends. Germline V gene sequence: CDR1 MDHEN, CDR2 SYDVKM. Here the CDR3 DNA reads TGTGCCAGCAGACGTAGCGGGGACGTCACTGAAGCTTTCTTT. It translates to CASRRSGDVTEAFF.

The genes are TRBV12-5 and TRBJ1-1, with TRBD1 as a possible D gene (6 bases). The CDR3 has 20 amino acids. The germline V gene has CDR1 LGHNT and CDR2 FRNRAP. V was pared by 1 base and J by 2 bases, with 26 bases between. The CDR3 sequence: CASGLALGAAEFANNTEAFF. The CDR3 DNA follows: TGTGCTAGTGGTTTGGCGTTGGGGGCCGCCGAATTTGCCAACAACACTGAAGCTTTCTTT.

Details on this clone: Different DNA sequences within this sample yield the same CDR3. J is TRBJ1-3 and V is TRBV6-2 or TRBV6-3, with D uncertain. Trimming pared 2 bases from V and 0 bases from J, leaving 8 bases between. The CDR3 runs to 15 residues. Germline CDR1 reads MNHEY; CDR2 reads SVGEGT. The chain's CDR3 is CASSYGRSSGNTIYF. The CDR3 bases are TGTGCCAGCAGTTACGGCCGGAGCTCTGGAAACACCATATATTTT.

The rearrangement links TRBV14 to TRBJ1-2; D perhaps matches TRBD1 (5 bases). The CDR3 runs to 17 residues. CDR1 is SGHDN, CDR2 FVKESK, per germline. Trimming stripped 3 bases from V and 0 bases from J, with 17 bases between. In nucleotides, the CDR3 is TGTGCCAGCAGCCACACGGGGGGGAAGGGGCCTAACTATGGCTACACCTTC. Translated, it gives CASSHTGGKGPNYGYTF.

V and J are TRBV6-5 and TRBJ2-1, with 8 bases aligning to TRBD1. Losses at the gene ends were 6 bases for V and 6 bases for J; bases not matched to a gene: 10. The CDR3 runs 15 residues. Germline V gene lookup returns CDR1 MNHEY and CDR2 SVGAGI. CDR3 region: CASSYIGQGSNEQFF. Here the CDR3 DNA reads TGTGCCAGCAGCTACATAGGACAGGGAAGCAATGAGCAGTTCTTC.